These T cell receptor beta chains were read from a single sample in a study of shared clonotypes between healthy human individuals. The protocol was immunoSEQ multiplex PCR, while the TCRdb copy is restricted to in-frame clones and leaves out a portion. The sample includes some 2,500,000 clones, around 90% of them seen just once. Sequencing was performed on naive CD4+ T cells from PBMCs. Every receptor here comes from a man aged 18 to 29 in good health. Some clones in this sample may be carry-over from other donors' samples. CDR3s include the opening cysteine and the closing phenylalanine or tryptophan. Each record gives: clone size, D gene, V gene, J gene, CDR3 protein, CDR3 DNA. A D gene is named only where the DNA matches it firmly. Where a row states a size, it is once, few, many or the class of an expanded clone; other rows omit it.

clone_size: NA
d_call: NA
v_call: TRBV5-5
j_call: TRBJ1-2
cdr3_aa: CASSLGPGWRQSGYTF
cdr3_nt: TGTGCCAGCAGCTTGGGCCCCGGGTGGAGACAGTCCGGCTACACCTTC

clone_size: once
d_call: TRBD1
v_call: TRBV19
j_call: TRBJ1-2
cdr3_aa: CASSTDRGDYGYTF
cdr3_nt: TGTGCCAGTAGTACGGACAGGGGTGACTATGGCTACACCTTC

clone_size: NA
d_call: NA
v_call: TRBV5-6
j_call: TRBJ2-3
cdr3_aa: CASSLPAVITDTQYF
cdr3_nt: TGTGCCAGCAGCTTGCCGGCGGTTATCACAGATACGCAGTATTTT

clone_size: NA
d_call: NA
v_call: TRBV5-6
j_call: TRBJ2-7
cdr3_aa: CASSLDDPEFSYEQYF
cdr3_nt: TGTGCCAGCAGCTTGGACGACCCCGAGTTCTCCTACGAGCAGTACTTC

clone_size: NA
d_call: TRBD1
v_call: TRBV5-4
j_call: TRBJ1-1
cdr3_aa: CASSGGTVAHLNTEAFF
cdr3_nt: TGTGCCAGCAGCGGGGGGACAGTGGCACACCTGAACACTGAAGCTTTCTTT

clone_size: NA
d_call: NA
v_call: TRBV11-3
j_call: TRBJ1-1
cdr3_aa: CASSVTGSTEAFF
cdr3_nt: TGTGCCAGCAGCGTTACAGGGAGTACTGAAGCTTTCTTT

clone_size: few
d_call: NA
v_call: TRBV6-5
j_call: TRBJ1-1
cdr3_aa: CASSYSWGLDTEAFF
cdr3_nt: TGTGCCAGCAGTTACTCTTGGGGCCTCGACACTGAAGCTTTCTTT

clone_size: NA
d_call: NA
v_call: TRBV7-2
j_call: TRBJ1-1
cdr3_aa: CASSFGGAEAFF
cdr3_nt: TGTGCCAGCAGCTTTGGGGGCGCTGAAGCTTTCTTT

clone_size: NA
d_call: TRBD1
v_call: TRBV10-2
j_call: TRBJ1-1
cdr3_aa: CASQEGQGRRNEAFF
cdr3_nt: TGCGCCAGCCAGGAAGGACAGGGACGGCGAAATGAAGCTTTCTTT

clone_size: NA
d_call: NA
v_call: TRBV5-1
j_call: TRBJ1-5
cdr3_aa: CASSFGPPGVDQPQHF
cdr3_nt: TGCGCCAGCAGCTTTGGGCCACCTGGGGTAGATCAGCCCCAGCATTTT

clone_size: NA
d_call: NA
v_call: TRBV30
j_call: TRBJ1-2
cdr3_aa: CAWSRTSGVEGYTF
cdr3_nt: TGTGCCTGGAGTCGGACTTCGGGAGTCGAAGGCTACACCTTC

clone_size: NA
d_call: TRBD1
v_call: TRBV2
j_call: TRBJ1-1
cdr3_aa: CATERTGGRTEAFF
cdr3_nt: TGTGCCACCGAACGGACAGGGGGCAGAACTGAAGCTTTCTTT

clone_size: NA
d_call: NA
v_call: TRBV6-1
j_call: TRBJ1-5
cdr3_aa: CASSEERGQPQHF
cdr3_nt: TGTGCCAGCAGTGAAGAAAGAGGTCAGCCCCAGCATTTT

clone_size: once
d_call: TRBD2
v_call: TRBV5-8
j_call: TRBJ2-7
cdr3_aa: CASRLLASSYEQYF
cdr3_nt: TGTGCCAGCAGGTTACTAGCGAGCTCCTACGAGCAGTACTTC

clone_size: NA
d_call: TRBD2
v_call: TRBV7-2
j_call: TRBJ2-3
cdr3_aa: CASSFTSGSTDTQYF
cdr3_nt: TGTGCCAGCAGCTTCACTAGCGGCAGCACAGATACGCAGTATTTT

clone_size: once
d_call: TRBD1
v_call: TRBV28
j_call: TRBJ2-3
cdr3_aa: CASSSGAGGADTQYF
cdr3_nt: TGTGCCAGCAGTTCAGGGGCAGGGGGCGCAGATACGCAGTATTTT

clone_size: NA
d_call: NA
v_call: TRBV6-6
j_call: TRBJ1-5
cdr3_aa: CASSHPGAQPQHF
cdr3_nt: TGTGCCAGCAGCCACCCCGGTGCTCAGCCCCAGCATTTT

clone_size: NA
d_call: NA
v_call: TRBV11-3
j_call: TRBJ2-1
cdr3_aa: CASSLRAGLTYNEQFF
cdr3_nt: TGTGCCAGCAGTCTCCGGGCAGGGCTCACCTACAATGAGCAGTTCTTC

clone_size: NA
d_call: NA
v_call: TRBV5-4
j_call: TRBJ2-3
cdr3_aa: CASSLGRPGISTDTQYF
cdr3_nt: TGTGCCAGCAGCTTGGGCAGGCCGGGGATTAGCACAGATACGCAGTATTTT

clone_size: NA
d_call: NA
v_call: TRBV29-1
j_call: TRBJ1-1
cdr3_aa: CSVEGGVNTEAFF
cdr3_nt: TGCAGCGTTGAGGGTGGGGTGAACACTGAAGCTTTCTTT

clone_size: NA
d_call: NA
v_call: TRBV7-2
j_call: TRBJ1-4
cdr3_aa: CASSLGQGRDEKLFF
cdr3_nt: TGTGCCAGCAGCTTAGGGCAGGGGAGGGATGAAAAACTGTTTTTT

clone_size: NA
d_call: NA
v_call: TRBV10-3
j_call: TRBJ2-5
cdr3_aa: CAIALADQETQYF
cdr3_nt: TGTGCCATCGCACTAGCAGATCAAGAGACCCAGTACTTC

clone_size: once
d_call: TRBD1
v_call: TRBV18
j_call: TRBJ1-2
cdr3_aa: CASSPNGEGAYGYTF
cdr3_nt: TGTGCCAGCTCACCGAATGGGGAGGGGGCGTATGGCTACACCTTC

clone_size: NA
d_call: NA
v_call: TRBV7-9
j_call: TRBJ2-5
cdr3_aa: CASSPGTRETQYF
cdr3_nt: TGTGCCAGCAGCCCAGGGACGAGAGAGACCCAGTACTTC

clone_size: NA
d_call: TRBD1
v_call: TRBV28
j_call: TRBJ1-5
cdr3_aa: CASSLPTGGGNQPQHF
cdr3_nt: TGTGCCAGCAGCCTCCCGACAGGGGGGGGCAATCAGCCCCAGCATTTT

clone_size: NA
d_call: NA
v_call: TRBV28
j_call: TRBJ2-1
cdr3_aa: CASSSHTQVDEQFF
cdr3_nt: TGTGCCAGCAGTTCACATACACAGGTGGATGAGCAGTTCTTC

clone_size: once
d_call: NA
v_call: TRBV29-1
j_call: TRBJ2-2
cdr3_aa: CSVATYLQGGYTGELFF
cdr3_nt: TGCAGCGTTGCCACGTACCTACAGGGGGGGTACACCGGGGAGCTGTTTTTT

clone_size: NA
d_call: NA
v_call: TRBV7-2
j_call: TRBJ1-3
cdr3_aa: CASSFGLTISSGNTIYF
cdr3_nt: TGTGCCAGCAGCTTCGGGCTTACAATTAGCTCTGGAAACACCATATATTTT

clone_size: NA
d_call: NA
v_call: TRBV4-2
j_call: TRBJ2-7
cdr3_aa: CASSQEPYEQYF
cdr3_nt: TGTGCCAGCAGCCAGGAGCCCTACGAGCAGTACTTC